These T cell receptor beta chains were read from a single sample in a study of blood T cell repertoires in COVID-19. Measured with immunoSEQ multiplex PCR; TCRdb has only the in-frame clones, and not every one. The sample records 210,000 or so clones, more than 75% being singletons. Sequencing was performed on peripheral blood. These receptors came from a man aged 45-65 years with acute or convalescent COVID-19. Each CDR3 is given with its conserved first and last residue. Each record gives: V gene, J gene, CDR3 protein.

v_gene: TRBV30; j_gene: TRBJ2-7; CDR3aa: CAWSVHLAGGAEQYF
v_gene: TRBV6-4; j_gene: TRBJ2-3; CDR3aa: CASPGGPSTDTQYF
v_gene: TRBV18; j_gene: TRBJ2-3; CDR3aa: CASSLPGLAGGRGDTQYF
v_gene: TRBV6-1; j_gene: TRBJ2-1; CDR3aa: CASSEQGRGSYNEQFF
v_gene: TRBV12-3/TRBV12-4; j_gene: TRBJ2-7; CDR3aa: CASRLSPGEEQYF
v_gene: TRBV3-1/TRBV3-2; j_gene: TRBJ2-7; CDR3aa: CASSQGGTDAYEQYF
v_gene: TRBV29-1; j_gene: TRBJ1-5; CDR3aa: CSVIAQGGQPQHF
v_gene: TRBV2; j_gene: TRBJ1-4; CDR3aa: CASSVLGGREKLFF
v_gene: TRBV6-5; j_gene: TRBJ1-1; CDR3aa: CASRTSGTPNTEAFF
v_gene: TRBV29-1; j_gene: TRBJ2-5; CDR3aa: CSVVGGFKETQYF
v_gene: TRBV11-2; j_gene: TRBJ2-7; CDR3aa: CASTQRATADSYEQYF
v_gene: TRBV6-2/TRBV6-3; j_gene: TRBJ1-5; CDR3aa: CASSSLQGLDQPQHF
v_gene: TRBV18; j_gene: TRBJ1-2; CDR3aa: CASSPATGWGYTF
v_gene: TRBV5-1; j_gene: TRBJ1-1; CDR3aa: CASSPRQGSLNTEAFF
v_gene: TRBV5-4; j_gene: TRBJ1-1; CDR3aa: CASNTPGQRNTEAFF
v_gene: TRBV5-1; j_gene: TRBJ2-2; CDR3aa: CASSSPAARGGRTTGELFF
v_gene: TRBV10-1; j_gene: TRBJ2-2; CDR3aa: CASRTANTGELFF
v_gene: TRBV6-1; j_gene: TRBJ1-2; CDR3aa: CASSEGSGDSVYGYTF
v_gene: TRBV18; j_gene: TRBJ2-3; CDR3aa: CASSGTSRAADTQYF
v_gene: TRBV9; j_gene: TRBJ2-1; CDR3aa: CASSVGRGTYNEQFF
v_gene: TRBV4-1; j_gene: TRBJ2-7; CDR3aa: CASSHLDRASYEQYF
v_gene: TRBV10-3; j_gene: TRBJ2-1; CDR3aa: CAILTGLNEQFF
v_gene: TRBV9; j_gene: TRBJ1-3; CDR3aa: CASSETGTVSSGNTIYF
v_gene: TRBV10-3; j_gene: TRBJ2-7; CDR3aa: CAISESSIHEQYF
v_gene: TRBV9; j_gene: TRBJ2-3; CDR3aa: CASSPRLAGGQGTQYF
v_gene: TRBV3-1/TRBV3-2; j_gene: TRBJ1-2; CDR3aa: CASSESSYGYTF
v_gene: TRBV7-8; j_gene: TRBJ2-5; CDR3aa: CLVAGASGGETQYF
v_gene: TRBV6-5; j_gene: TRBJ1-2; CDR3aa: CASRAGQGGNYGYTF
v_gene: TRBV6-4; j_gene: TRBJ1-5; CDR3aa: CASSPTGGPDQPQHF
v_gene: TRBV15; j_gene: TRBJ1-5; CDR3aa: CATSRGQGLMNQPQHF
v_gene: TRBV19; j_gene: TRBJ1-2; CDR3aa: CATSQRVNYGYTF
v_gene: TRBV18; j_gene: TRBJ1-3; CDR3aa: CASSPSSRGVDTIYF
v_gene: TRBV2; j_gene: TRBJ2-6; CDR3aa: CASSDYRDSGANVLTF
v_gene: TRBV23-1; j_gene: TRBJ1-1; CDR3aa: CASSQRTGTNTEAFF
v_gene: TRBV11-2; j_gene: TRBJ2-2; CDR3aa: CASSYTGTGELFF
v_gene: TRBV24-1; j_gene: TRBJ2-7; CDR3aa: CATSDLGHYYEQYF
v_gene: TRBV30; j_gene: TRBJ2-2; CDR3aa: CASARGFLNTGELFF
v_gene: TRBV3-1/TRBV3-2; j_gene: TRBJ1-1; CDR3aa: CASSPRQGSEAFF
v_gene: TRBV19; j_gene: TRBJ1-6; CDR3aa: CASSTSWTHSPLHF
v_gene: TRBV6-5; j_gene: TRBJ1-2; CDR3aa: CASSYDRDNYGYTF
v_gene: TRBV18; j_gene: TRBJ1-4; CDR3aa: CASSPQNPGGNEKLFF
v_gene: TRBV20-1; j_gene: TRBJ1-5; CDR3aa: CSASNVQGLNQPQHF
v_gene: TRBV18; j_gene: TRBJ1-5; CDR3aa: CASSEGANNQPQHF
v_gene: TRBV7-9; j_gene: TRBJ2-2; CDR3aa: CASSFGTNAGELFF
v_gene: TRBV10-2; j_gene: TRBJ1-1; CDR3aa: CASFDRVGTEAFF
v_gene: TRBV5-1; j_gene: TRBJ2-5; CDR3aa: CASSQGQGGGETQYF
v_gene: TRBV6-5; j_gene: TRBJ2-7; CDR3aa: CASSDGTGGAYEQYF
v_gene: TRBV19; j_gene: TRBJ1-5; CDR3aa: CASSMAINSNQPQHF
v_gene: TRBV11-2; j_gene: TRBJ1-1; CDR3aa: CASSLGGGMGTEAFF
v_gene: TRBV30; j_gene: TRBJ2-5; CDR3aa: CAWSPDRSIIGTQYF
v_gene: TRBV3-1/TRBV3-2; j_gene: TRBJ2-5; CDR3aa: CASSRDRGETQYF
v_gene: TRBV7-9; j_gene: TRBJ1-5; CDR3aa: CASSFGQYSNQPQHF
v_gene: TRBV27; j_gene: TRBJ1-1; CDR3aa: CASSRGPGVNTEAFF
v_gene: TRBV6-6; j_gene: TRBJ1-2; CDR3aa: CASVNTPGYRSYGYTF
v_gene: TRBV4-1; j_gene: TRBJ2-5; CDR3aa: CASSQGVLRGGRETQYF
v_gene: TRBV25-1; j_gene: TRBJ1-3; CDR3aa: CASGFGNTIYF
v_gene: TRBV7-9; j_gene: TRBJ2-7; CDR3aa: CASSLSPGQTTYEQYF